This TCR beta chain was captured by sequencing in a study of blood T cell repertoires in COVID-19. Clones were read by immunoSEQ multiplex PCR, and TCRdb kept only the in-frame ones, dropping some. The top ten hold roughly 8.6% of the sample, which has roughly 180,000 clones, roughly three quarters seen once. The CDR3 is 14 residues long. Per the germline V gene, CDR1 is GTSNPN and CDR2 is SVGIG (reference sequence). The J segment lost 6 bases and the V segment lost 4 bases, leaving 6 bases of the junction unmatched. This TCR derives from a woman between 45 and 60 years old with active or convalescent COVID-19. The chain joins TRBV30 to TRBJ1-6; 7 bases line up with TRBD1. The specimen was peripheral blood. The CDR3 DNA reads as TGTGCCTGGAACACGGGACAGTTTAATTCACCCCTCCACTTT. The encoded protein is CAWNTGQFNSPLHF.